One and the same sample provided the 17 T cell receptor beta chains below, sequenced in a study of CD8+ T cells in alopecia areata (dated by TCRdb to 2017 to 2018). In light of the paper, this sample's time point label describes: mouse skin 3 weeks after grafting. Libraries were made using the immunoSEQ multiplex PCR assay. To provide template for TCR sequencing, every sample had RNA extracted and reverse transcribed into cDNA. TCRdb took this table from immuneACCESS and kept in-frame rearrangements with V and J called. Such tables lack part of the clones; where checked against another copy, unresolved V genes explain under half of the gap, and the rest is unexplained. In this sample, about 2,100 clones appear, none counted once only. Roughly 11% of the sample lies in the top ten. The sample consisted of skin, taken at week 3. The receptors were gathered from a C3H/HeJ mouse with alopecia areata. The MHC haplotype of this strain is H2-k.

Sample share makes this clone medium-sized (0.01 to 0.1%). Gene names are mouse gene names. The sequence runs out 4 residues before the end of the CDR3; the remainder is reconstructed from the germline J gene. The rearrangement links TRBV13-1 to TRBJ2-1; 9 bases align to TRBD2. V shed 3 bases, J shed 6 bases, and the junction held 1 base outside the gene matches. This CDR3 is 13 amino acids long. Germline CDR1 NSHNY, CDR2 SYGAGN. The sequenced part of the CDR3 DNA is TGTGCCAGCAGTGGACTGGGGGTTGCT. Residues: CASSGLGVA. The CDR3 in full is CASSGLGVAEQFF.

Concerning this clone: Mouse gene names and germline throughout. The observed sequence ends 4 residues before the CDR3 terminus, with the missing tail filled in from the germline J gene. The chain has TRBV31 and TRBJ1-2, with D perhaps matching TRBD1 (6 bases). This CDR3 comprises 14 residues. Per germline, CDR1 GKSSPN and CDR2 SITVG. Between the trimmed V and J ends, which lost 2 bases and 0 bases, there was a span of 10 bases. Incomplete CDR3 DNA: TGTGCCTGGAGTTTGGACAGAACAAACTCC. Amino acid sequence: CAWSLDRTNS. The CDR3 in full is CAWSLDRTNSDYTF.

A remark on this clone: Gene names and germline match the mouse. With the read ending 4 residues before the CDR3 end, the germline J gene is used to fill in that end. The chain uses TRBV13-1 and TRBJ2-3; TRBD1 is a possible D gene (5 bases). Trimming left V 1 base short and J 0 bases short, with 9 bases between. The CDR3 consists of 15 residues. Germline-derived CDR1 and CDR2 are NSHNY and SYGAGN. The sequenced CDR3 bases are TGTGCCAGCAGTGATCAGGGCACTAGTGCAGAA. Translated: CASSDQGTSAE. The complete CDR3 reads CASSDQGTSAETLYF.

This clone was detected many times. Mouse names are used for the genes. With the read ending 4 residues before the CDR3 end, the germline J gene is used to fill in that end. This sequence joins TRBV12-1 and TRBJ2-7; 7 nucleotides line up with TRBD2. The CDR3 has 13 residues. The germline gives CDR1 SGHSN, CDR2 HYEKVE. The sequenced part of the CDR3 DNA is TGTGCCAGCTCTCCCCCACTGGGGTAT. The encoded protein is CASSPPLGY. In full, the CDR3 reads CASSPPLGYEQYF.

This clone is large (0.1 to 1%) by share. Each gene name is a mouse one. Read sequence stops 4 residues before the CDR3 end, and the germline J gene provides the missing end. V and J are TRBV19 and TRBJ2-7, with 9 bases matching TRBD2. This CDR3 is built from 14 residues. Per the germline V gene, CDR1 is FNHDT and CDR2 is SITEND (reference sequence). V dropped 2 bases and J dropped 3; count of bases not matched to a gene: 3. The CDR3 bases that were read are TGTGCCAGCAGTATGCGGACTGGGGACTAT. This gives the protein CASSMRTGDY. The entire CDR3 sequence reads CASSMRTGDYEQYF.

This clone was seen repeatedly, ten times or more. Mouse gene names and germline throughout. The CDR3 goes on 3 residues after the read ends, and that part is filled in from the germline J gene. V is TRBV31 and J is TRBJ1-6; 10 nucleotides agree with TRBD1. TRBJ1-6 is filed as an ORF, its function uncertain. V lost 0 bases to trimming and J lost 6 bases; unmatched junction nucleotides: 5. Looked up from germline, CDR1 is GKSSPN and CDR2 is SITVG. The CDR3 consists of 16 residues. CDR3 loop: CAWSLEWTGGNSPLYF. CDR3 bases read: TGTGCCTGGAGTCTAGAGTGGACAGGGGGTAATTCGCCC.

This clone is classed as medium-sized. Genes and germline are mouse. Read data end 4 residues before the CDR3 end; the end is taken from the germline J gene. This chain links TRBV19 with TRBJ2-1; 10 positions agree with TRBD2. The germline V gene encodes CDR1 FNHDT and CDR2 SITEND (reference sequence). With 5 bases clipped from V and 1 base from J, the junction kept 0 bases outside the gene matches. CDR3 length: 14 amino acids. The chain's CDR3 is CASRDWGNYAEQFF. The CDR3 bases that were read are TGTGCCAGCAGGGACTGGGGGAACTATGCT. The full variable domain, with the rest looked up from reference TRBV19 and TRBJ2-1, is GGIITQTPKFLIGQEGQKLTLKCQQNFNHDTMYWYRQDSGKGLRLIYYSITENDLQKGDLSEGYDASREKKSSFSLTVTSAQKNEMAVFLCASRDWGNYAEQFFGPGTRLTVL.

In this sample, this clone turned up many times. These gene names are mouse names. The observed sequence ends 4 residues before the CDR3 terminus, with the missing tail filled in from the germline J gene. V and J are TRBV13-1 and TRBJ1-1; TRBD1 is a possible D gene (5 bases). V was trimmed by 0 bases and J by 0 bases, leaving 9 bases between them. From germline, CDR1 is NSHNY and CDR2 SYGAGN. CDR3 length: 15 residues. The sequenced part of the CDR3 DNA is TGTGCCAGCAGTGATGCAGGACAAGCAAACACA. Its protein is CASSDAGQANT. The entire CDR3 is CASSDAGQANTEVFF.

This clone is categorized as medium-sized. Gene names refer to mouse genes. The read ends 4 residues early relative to the CDR3; the germline J gene fills the gap. V and J are TRBV19 and TRBJ1-2; tentatively, D is TRBD1 (6 bases). From germline, CDR1 is FNHDT and CDR2 SITEND (reference sequence). This CDR3 has 14 amino acids. Trimming left V 3 bases short and J 0 bases short, with 9 bases between. The covered CDR3 bases are TGTGCCAGCAGTAAGGACAGAACAAACTCC. This sequence encodes CASSKDRTNS. Given in full, the CDR3 is CASSKDRTNSDYTF.

In its sample, this clone was seen many times. Gene and germline names: mouse. The read falls 4 residues short of the CDR3 end, and the missing part is taken from the germline J gene. This chain uses TRBV13-1 with TRBJ2-1; 7 bases line up with TRBD2. Per the germline V gene, CDR1 is NSHNY and CDR2 is SYGAGN. With V trimmed by 3 bases and J by 4 bases, 4 bases remained unmatched. The length of the CDR3 is 14 residues. The CDR3 is CASSGLGEYAEQFF. The DNA read from the CDR3 is TGTGCCAGCAGTGGGCTGGGGGAATATGCT.

This clone rates as large. Gene names follow the mouse nomenclature. Here the CDR3 reads CTCSADAEQFF. The sequenced CDR3 bases are TGCACCTGCAGTGCAGATGCT. This chain connects TRBV1 to TRBJ2-1; no firm D call. The CDR3 is cut off 4 residues early in the read; its end comes from the germline J gene. Germline-derived CDR1 and CDR2 are NSQYPW and LRSPGD (reference sequence). Trimming took off 0 bases at V and 6 bases at J, with 0 bases between the two ends. The length of the CDR3 is 11 residues.

This clone was recorded a few times. Gene names and germline refer to mouse. Read coverage stops 4 residues before the CDR3 terminus; the germline J gene supplies the remainder. This chain connects TRBV13-2 to TRBJ2-7; D gene ambiguous. Deletions cut 2 bases from V and 0 bases from J, with 6 bases between. Germline-derived CDR1 and CDR2 are NNHNN and SYGAGS (reference sequence). The CDR3 covers 13 residues. The CDR3 here is CASGENSSYEQYF. The covered CDR3 bases are TGTGCCAGCGGTGAGAACAGCTCCTAT.

This clone has more than one count but fewer than ten. Mouse germline and gene names are used. CDR3 DNA, as far as it was read: TGTGCCAGCGGTGATGCTGACGGGGGGGGAAAT. Amino acids: CASGDADGGGN. In full, the CDR3 reads CASGDADGGGNEQYF. V gene TRBV13-2 combines with J gene TRBJ2-7, with TRBD2 matching 7 bases. Sequencing ends 4 residues short of the CDR3 end; the germline J gene provides the rest. CDR1 and CDR2 (germline): NNHNN, SYGAGS (reference sequence). This CDR3 contains 15 residues.

This clone was detected only a few times. Mouse names are used for the genes. Read coverage stops 4 residues before the CDR3 terminus; the germline J gene supplies the remainder. The V and J genes are TRBV5 and TRBJ1-1, with 8 nucleotides matching TRBD1. Trimming took 4 bases from V and 4 from J; bases not matched to a gene: 2. The CDR3 totals 13 residues. CDR1 is LGHNA and CDR2 is YNLKQL in the germline V gene (reference sequence). The part of the CDR3 DNA that was read is TGTGCCAGCAGCCCGCAGGGGGCCACA. As protein: CASSPQGAT. The whole CDR3 protein reads CASSPQGATEVFF.

In this sample, this clone turned up many times. All gene names here are mouse names. Read coverage stops 4 residues before the CDR3 terminus; the germline J gene supplies the remainder. The chain combines TRBV14 with TRBJ2-5; 11 bases match TRBD1. The CDR3 extends over 14 amino acids. Germline values: CDR1 SGHDT, CDR2 FRDEAV. The CDR3 here is CASSPGTGGDTQYF. The CDR3 bases that were read are TGTGCCAGCAGCCCTGGGACAGGGGGAGAC.

In its sample, this clone is medium-sized. Genes here carry mouse names. The CDR3 extends 4 residues past the end of the read, so its final part is completed from the germline J gene. V and J are TRBV13-1 and TRBJ2-7, with 7 bases matching TRBD2. With V trimmed by 3 bases and J by 3 bases, 3 bases remained unmatched. Germline values: CDR1 NSHNY, CDR2 SYGAGN. The CDR3 totals 13 residues. The chain's CDR3 is CASSGGGIYEQYF. The covered CDR3 bases are TGTGCCAGCAGTGGGGGGGGGATCTAT.

This clone is categorized as medium-sized (0.01 to 0.1%). The genes are named according to mouse. The read ends 4 residues shy of where the CDR3 ends; the end is completed using the germline J gene. This rearrangement joins TRBV5 to TRBJ2-3; no clear D gene. Trimming pared 0 bases from V and 3 bases from J, leaving 13 bases between. Germline V gene sequence: CDR1 LGHNA, CDR2 YNLKQL (reference sequence). The CDR3 totals 16 residues. The CDR3 reads CASSQDRRVSAETLYF. CDR3 DNA (partial): TGTGCCAGCAGCCAAGATCGGAGGGTCAGCGCAGAA.